This entry describes one TCR beta chain. The target antigen is unknown. The PCR used 60 Vbeta and 13 Jbeta primers. Assay used: immunoSEQ multiplex PCR; TCRdb lists only in-frame clones, some missing. This sample has around 120,000 clones, with around 60% found just once. The CDR3 contains 14 residues. In germline, CDR1 is MNHEY, CDR2 SMNVEV (reference sequence). After removal of 5 bases from V and 7 bases from J, the junction contained 8 bases not matched to a gene. The data were obtained in a study of cytomegalovirus exposure and HLA in healthy donors. Regarding the study as a whole: Sequencing likely caused a cluster of highly shared sequence variants.

V is TRBV27 and J is TRBJ2-1; 7 positions agree with TRBD1. The TCR originated in a man aged 40-49 years in good health and CMV-seropositive. The specimen was PBMCs. CDR3 amino acids: CASSILTGLNEQFF. The CDR3, as DNA: TGTGCCAGCAGTATTTTGACAGGGTTGAATGAGCAGTTCTTC.